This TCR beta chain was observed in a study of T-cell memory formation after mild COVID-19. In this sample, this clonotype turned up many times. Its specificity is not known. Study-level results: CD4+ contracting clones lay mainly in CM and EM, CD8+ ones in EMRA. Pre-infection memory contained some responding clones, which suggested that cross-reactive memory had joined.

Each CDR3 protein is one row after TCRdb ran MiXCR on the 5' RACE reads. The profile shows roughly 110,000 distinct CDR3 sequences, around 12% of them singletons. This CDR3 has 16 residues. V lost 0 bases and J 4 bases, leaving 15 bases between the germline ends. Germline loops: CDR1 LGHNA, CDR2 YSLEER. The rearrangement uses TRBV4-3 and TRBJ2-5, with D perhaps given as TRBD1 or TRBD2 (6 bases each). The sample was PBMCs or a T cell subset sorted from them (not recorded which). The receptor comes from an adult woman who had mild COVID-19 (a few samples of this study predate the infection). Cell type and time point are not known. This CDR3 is CASSQDRGPEGETQYF. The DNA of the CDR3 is TGCGCCAGCAGCCAAGATCGGGGGCCGGAGGGAGAGACCCAGTACTTC.